The T cell receptor beta chain under discussion was sequenced for a study of blood T cell repertoires in COVID-19. TCRdb's table, derived via immunoSEQ multiplex PCR, lists solely in-frame clones and lacks some. Of about 320,000 clones listed, around 90% are singletons. Each participant's cohort was designated according to participant-reported clinical history. In Cohort 3, a recovered donor had either two negative PCRs, clearance, or symptom resolution. Germline V CDR1 and CDR2: SGDLS, YYNGEE. V shed 0 bases and J shed 4 bases, with 8 bases lying between them. This CDR3 comprises 14 residues. The clonotype comes from a man aged 55 to 70 who had recovered from COVID-19. The rearrangement links TRBV9 to TRBJ2-1; D might be TRBD2 (5 bases). Input material: PBMCs or T cells enriched from blood (not recorded which). CDR3 region: CASSVAGSYNEQFF. CDR3 coding DNA: TGTGCCAGCAGCGTAGCGGGATCTTACAATGAGCAGTTCTTC.